This T cell receptor (beta chain) was obtained from a study of CD8 T cells in ankylosing spondylitis. Study results and limitations: Characteristic, it appeared, of ankylosing spondylitis blood was a TCR beta motif of about eight highly homologous variants.

In this sample, this clonotype turned up a few times. Its antigen is unknown. TCRdb re-derived calls from the 5' RACE reads in MiXCR, one entry per CDR3 protein. Of 150,000 to 200,000 distinct CDR3 sequences listed, 18% are singletons. The germline CDR1 and CDR2 sequences are SGHKS and YYEKEE (reference sequence). V gave up 4 bases and J gave up 0 bases, with 5 bases separating them. The CDR3 has 13 residues. The clonotype originates from a male donor aged 10-30 years with ankylosing spondylitis or in good health (not recorded which). V gene TRBV5-5 combines with J gene TRBJ2-4; the D is unclear. Sequenced material: blood, either unsorted or a sorted T cell fraction (not recorded which). The CDR3 spells CASSGLAKNIQYF. Here the CDR3 DNA reads TGTGCCAGCAGCGGTCTAGCCAAAAACATTCAGTACTTC.